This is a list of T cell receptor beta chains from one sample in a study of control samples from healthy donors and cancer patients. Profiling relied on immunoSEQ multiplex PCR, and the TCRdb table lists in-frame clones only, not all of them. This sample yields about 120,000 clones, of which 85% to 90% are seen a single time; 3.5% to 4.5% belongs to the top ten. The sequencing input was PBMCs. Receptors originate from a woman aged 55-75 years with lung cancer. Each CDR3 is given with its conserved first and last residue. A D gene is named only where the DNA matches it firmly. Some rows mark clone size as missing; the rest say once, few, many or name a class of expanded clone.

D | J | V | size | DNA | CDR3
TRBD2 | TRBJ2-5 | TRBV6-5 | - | TGTGCCAGCATTTTTTCTAGCGGGGGTGAGACCCAGTACTTC | CASIFSSGGETQYF
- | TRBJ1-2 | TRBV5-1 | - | TGCGCCAGCAGCCGGGGGTCAAACTATGGCTACACCTTC | CASSRGSNYGYTF
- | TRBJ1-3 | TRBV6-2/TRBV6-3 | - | TGTGCCAGCAGTCCCGAGGGGCTCGGATCTGGAAACACCATATATTTT | CASSPEGLGSGNTIYF
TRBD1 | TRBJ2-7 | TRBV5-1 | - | TGCGCCAGCAGCTCAGCCGGGACAGGATACTACGAGCAGTACTTC | CASSSAGTGYYEQYF
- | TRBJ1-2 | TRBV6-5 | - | TGTGCCAGCAGTACCTCGAATGGCTACACCTTC | CASSTSNGYTF
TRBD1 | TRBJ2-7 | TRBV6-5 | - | TGTGCCAGCAGCCGGGACAGCTACTCCTCCTACGAGCAGTACTTC | CASSRDSYSSYEQYF
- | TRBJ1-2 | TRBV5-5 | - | TGTGCCAGCAGCTCCACCCCGGGCGTAATGCGCTACACCTTC | CASSSTPGVMRYTF
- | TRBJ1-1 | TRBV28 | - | TGTGCCAGCAGTCCCTCCAATGGGGGGGGCCATACTGAAGCTTTCTTT | CASSPSNGGGHTEAFF
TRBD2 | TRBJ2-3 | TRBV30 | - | TGTGCCTGGGGAGGCGGAGCGGGAGTTGCAGATACGCAGTATTTT | CAWGGGAGVADTQYF
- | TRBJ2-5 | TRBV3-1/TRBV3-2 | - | TGTGCCAGCAGCCCTCCCCCCGGCGGCGGCGATCGCGAGACCCAGTACTTC | CASSPPPGGGDRETQYF
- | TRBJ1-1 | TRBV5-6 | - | TGTGCCAGCAGCTCAGACACTGAAGCTTTCTTT | CASSSDTEAFF
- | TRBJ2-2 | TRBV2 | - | TGTGCCAGCAGTGCGATTCCGGGCCGGGGGAGGACCGGGGAGCTGTTTTTT | CASSAIPGRGRTGELFF
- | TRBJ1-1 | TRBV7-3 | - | TGTGCCAGCAGCTTAATGGGAGCGGGGACGAACACTGAAGCTTTCTTT | CASSLMGAGTNTEAFF
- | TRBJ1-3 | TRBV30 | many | TGTGCCTGGATGGGAGGCGGAAACACCATATATTTT | CAWMGGGNTIYF
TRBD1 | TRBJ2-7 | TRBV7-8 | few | TGTGCCAGCAGCTTTCGAGGGGGCATCGAGCAGTACTTC | CASSFRGGIEQYF
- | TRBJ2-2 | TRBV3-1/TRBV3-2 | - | TGTGCCAGCTCGTCGGCGAACACCGGGGAGCTGTTTTTT | CASSSANTGELFF
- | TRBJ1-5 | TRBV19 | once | TGTGCCAGTAGTATAGGGCAGGGATTCAACCAGCCCCAGCATTTT | CASSIGQGFNQPQHF
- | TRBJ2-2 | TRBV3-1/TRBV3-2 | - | TGTGCCAGCAGCCCAAGCTTTCGAGGGGGCGCGGGGGACACCGGGGAGCTGTTTTTT | CASSPSFRGGAGDTGELFF
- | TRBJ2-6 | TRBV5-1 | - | TGCGCCAGCAGCTTGACGCCCGGCTCTGGGGCCAACGTCCTGACTTTC | CASSLTPGSGANVLTF
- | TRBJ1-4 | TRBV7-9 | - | TGTGCCAGCAGCTTACGTGACAGTAATGAAAAACTGTTTTTT | CASSLRDSNEKLFF
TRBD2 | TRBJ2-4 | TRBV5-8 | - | TGTGCCAGCAGCTTGGAGGGCGGGAGGGCCGTCGGTATTCAGTACTTC | CASSLEGGRAVGIQYF
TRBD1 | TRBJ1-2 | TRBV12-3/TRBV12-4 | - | TGTGCCAGCAGTTTAAGGACAGGCCCTGGCTACACCTTC | CASSLRTGPGYTF
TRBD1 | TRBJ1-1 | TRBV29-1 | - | TGCAGCGTCAGACAGGGATATTCTATGATGAACACTGAAGCTTTCTTT | CSVRQGYSMMNTEAFF
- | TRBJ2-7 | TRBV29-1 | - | TGCAGCGTTTACGGTGGGTCAGGGTTACTTGAGCAGTACTTC | CSVYGGSGLLEQYF
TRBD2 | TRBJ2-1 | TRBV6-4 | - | TGTGCCAGCAGTTTAGCGGGAGAAGGAAATGAGCAGTTCTTC | CASSLAGEGNEQFF
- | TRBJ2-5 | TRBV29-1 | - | TGCAGCGTAGGGCTCATGGGGGAGACCCAGTACTTC | CSVGLMGETQYF
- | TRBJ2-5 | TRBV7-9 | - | TGTGCCAGCAGCTTAACGCTAGCCGGATTCGCAGAGACCCAGTACTTC | CASSLTLAGFAETQYF
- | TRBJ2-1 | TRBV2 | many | TGTGCCAGCAGTGAAGACGGGTACAATGAGCAGTTCTTC | CASSEDGYNEQFF
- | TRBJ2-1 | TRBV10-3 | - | TGTGCCATGGCCCAAGGGGGGGGATCGTACAATGAGCAGTTCTTC | CAMAQGGGSYNEQFF
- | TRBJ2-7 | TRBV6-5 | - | TGTGCCAGCAGTTACTTCCCGGGATCGGTATTCTACGAGCAGTACTTC | CASSYFPGSVFYEQYF
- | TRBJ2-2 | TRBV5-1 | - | TGCGCCAGCAAGGACAGCCGTACGAACACCGGGGAGCTGTTTTTT | CASKDSRTNTGELFF
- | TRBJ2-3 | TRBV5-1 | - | TGCGCCAGCAGACTCCTTCAGACGTTAACCCACACAGAAGATACGCAGTATTTT | CASRLLQTLTHTEDTQYF
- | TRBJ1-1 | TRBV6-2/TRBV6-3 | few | TGTGCCAGCAGTTACGGCGATGGCTGGATCCCTACTTTGACTGAAGCTTTCTTT | CASSYGDGWIPTLTEAFF
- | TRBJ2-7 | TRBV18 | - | TGTGCCAGCTCACCAATTGAAAAGAGCGAGCAGTACTTC | CASSPIEKSEQYF
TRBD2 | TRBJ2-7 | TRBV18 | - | TGTGCCAGCTCACCACCAAATAGCGGGATGTACGAGCAGTACTTC | CASSPPNSGMYEQYF
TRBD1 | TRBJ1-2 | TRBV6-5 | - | TGTGCCAGCACCCCCGACAGGGTAAACGATGGCTACACCTTC | CASTPDRVNDGYTF
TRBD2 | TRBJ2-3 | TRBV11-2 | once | TGTGCCAGCAGCTTAAGACTAGCGGGGGGCACAGATACGCAGTATTTT | CASSLRLAGGTDTQYF
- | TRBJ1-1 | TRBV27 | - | TGTGCCAGCAGTTTCAGCGGGAACACTGAAGCTTTCTTT | CASSFSGNTEAFF
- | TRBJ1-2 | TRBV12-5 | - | TGTGCTAGTGGTTTGGTACAGGGCCCCCTCTATGGCTACACCTTC | CASGLVQGPLYGYTF
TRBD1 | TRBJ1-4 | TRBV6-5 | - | TGTGCCAGCAGTAGGGACAGACGTGGGGAAAAACTGTTTTTT | CASSRDRRGEKLFF